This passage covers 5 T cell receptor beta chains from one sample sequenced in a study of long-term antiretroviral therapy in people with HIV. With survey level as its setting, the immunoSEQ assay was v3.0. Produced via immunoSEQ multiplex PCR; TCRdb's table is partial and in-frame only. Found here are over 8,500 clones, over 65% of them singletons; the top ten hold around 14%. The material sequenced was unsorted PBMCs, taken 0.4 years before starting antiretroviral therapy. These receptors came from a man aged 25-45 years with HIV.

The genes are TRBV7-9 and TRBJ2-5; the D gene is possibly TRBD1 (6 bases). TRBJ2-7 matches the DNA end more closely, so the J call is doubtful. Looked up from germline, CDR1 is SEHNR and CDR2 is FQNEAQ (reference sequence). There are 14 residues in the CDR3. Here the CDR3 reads CASSFGQSSYEQYF. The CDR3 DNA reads TGTGCCAGCAGCTTTGGACAGAGCTCCTACGAGCAGTACTTC.

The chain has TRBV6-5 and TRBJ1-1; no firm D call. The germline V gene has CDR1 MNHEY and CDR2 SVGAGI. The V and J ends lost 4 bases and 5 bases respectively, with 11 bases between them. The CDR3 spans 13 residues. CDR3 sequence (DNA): TGTGCCAGCAGTTTAGGGATTGGGACTGAAGCTTTCTTT. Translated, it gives CASSLGIGTEAFF.

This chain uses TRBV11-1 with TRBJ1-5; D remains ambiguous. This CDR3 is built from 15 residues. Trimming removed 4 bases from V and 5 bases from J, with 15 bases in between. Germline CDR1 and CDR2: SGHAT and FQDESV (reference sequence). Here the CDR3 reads CASSSTTSGDQPQHF. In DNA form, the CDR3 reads TGTGCCAGCAGCTCAACTACCTCAGGCGATCAGCCCCAGCATTTT.

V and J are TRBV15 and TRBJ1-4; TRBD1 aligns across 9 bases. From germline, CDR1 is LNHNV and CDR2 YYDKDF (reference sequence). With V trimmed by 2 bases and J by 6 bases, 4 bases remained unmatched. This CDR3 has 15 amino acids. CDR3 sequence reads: CATSRYRDRDEKLFF. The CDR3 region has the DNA TGTGCCACCAGCAGATACCGGGACAGGGATGAAAAACTGTTTTTT.

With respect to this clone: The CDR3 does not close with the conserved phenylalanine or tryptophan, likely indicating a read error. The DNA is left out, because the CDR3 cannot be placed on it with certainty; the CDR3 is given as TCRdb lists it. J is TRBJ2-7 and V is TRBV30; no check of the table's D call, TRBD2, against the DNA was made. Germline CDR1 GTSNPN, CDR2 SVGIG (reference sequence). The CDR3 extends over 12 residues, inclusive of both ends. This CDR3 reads CAWTEGLGVPSY.